These 13 T cell receptor beta chains share one sample of origin, sequenced in a study of T-cell reconstitution after alpha-beta-depleted transplantation in children. The TCRbeta library was prepared with unique molecular identifiers. One entry per CDR3 protein results from TCRdb running MiXCR on the PCR reads. The data contain 400,000 to 550,000 distinct CDR3 sequences, over 9.5% of them singletons. The sample was PBMCs, taken before TCRalphabeta/CD19-depleted stem cell transplant. Every receptor here comes from a child aged 2-15 years with inherited bone marrow failure, due to receive a stem cell transplant.

This clonotype was counted many times. V is TRBV5-1 and J is TRBJ1-2, with D maybe TRBD1 (5 bases). Germline V CDR1 and CDR2: SGHRS, YFSETQ. V was clipped by 0 bases and J by 14 bases, with 17 bases between them. The CDR3 is made up of 13 amino acids. The CDR3 nucleotides read TGCGCCAGCAGCTTGGTGTCAGGGTCTCCTGAAACCTTC. Amino acid sequence: CASSLVSGSPETF.

This clonotype showed up many times. The CDR3 DNA follows: TGCGCCAGCAGCCAAGAGTGGAACAGGGGCCCAAATCAGCCCCAGCATTTT. Translated: CASSQEWNRGPNQPQHF. The gene calls are TRBV4-3 and TRBJ1-5; 7 positions agree with TRBD1. Per germline, CDR1 LGHNA and CDR2 YSLEER. The CDR3 sequence is 17 residues long. After removal of 0 bases from V and 4 bases from J, the junction contained 9 bases not matched to a gene.

The rearrangement links TRBV5-1 to TRBJ2-5, with D possibly TRBD2 on 5 matching bases. Trimming pared 5 bases from V and 4 bases from J, leaving 12 bases between. The CDR3 contains 13 residues. Germline V CDR1 and CDR2: SGHRS, YFSETQ. Here the CDR3 reads CASRVTMGETQYF. The CDR3 DNA reads as TGCGCCAGCAGGGTGACTATGGGAGAGACCCAGTACTTC.

This clonotype was counted between two and nine times. The V gene is TRBV27, the J gene TRBJ1-1, with D possibly matching TRBD1 (6 bases). V was shortened by 3 bases and J by 0 bases, with 14 bases between the two germline ends. This CDR3 contains 16 residues. The germline V gene has CDR1 MNHEY and CDR2 SMNVEV (reference sequence). CDR3 nucleotides: TGTGCCAGCAGTTTTACCGGGGGCCCCATGAACACTGAAGCTTTCTTT. It specifies CASSFTGGPMNTEAFF.

This chain joins TRBV5-1 and TRBJ2-5; the D is unclear. The CDR3 runs 13 residues. V lost 3 bases and J lost 0, with 6 bases in between. Per germline, CDR1 SGHRS and CDR2 YFSETQ. The CDR3 sequence: CASSSDHQETQYF. In DNA, the CDR3 is TGCGCCAGCAGCTCGGACCACCAAGAGACCCAGTACTTC.

With respect to this clonotype: A read error may explain this, as a much larger clone is one base away. J is TRBJ2-7 and V is TRBV5-1; 9 bases agree with TRBD2. The CDR3 covers 16 residues. CDR1 is SGHRS and CDR2 is YFSETQ in the germline V gene. V trimming: 0 bases; J trimming: 5 bases; junction bases outside the gene matches: 9. The CDR3 protein is CASSLGLAAVLDEQYF. The CDR3 nucleotides are TGCGCCAGCAGCTTGGGACTAGCGGCAGTCCTCGACGAGCAGTACTTC. The entire variable domain, with the rest obtained from reference TRBV5-1 and TRBJ2-7, is as follows: KAGVTQTPRYLIKTRGQQVTLSCSPISGHRSVSWYQQTPGQGLQFLFEYFSETQRNKGNFPGRFSGRQFSNSRSEMNVSTLELGDSALYLCASSLGLAAVLDEQYFGPGTRLTVT.

This clonotype was recorded at least ten times. The chain uses TRBV6-1 and TRBJ2-1, with TRBD1 as a possible D gene (6 bases). CDR1 is MNHNS, CDR2 SASEGT, per germline. V was pared by 3 bases and J by 6 bases, with 21 bases between. The CDR3 loop spans 17 amino acids. CDR3 in amino acids: CASSDWTVPQGSNEQFF. The CDR3 DNA reads TGTGCCAGCAGTGACTGGACAGTCCCCCAAGGGTCCAATGAGCAGTTCTTC.

This clonotype has at least ten counts. This chain connects TRBV29-1 to TRBJ1-2, with D maybe TRBD1 (6 bases). Trimming took off 7 bases at V and 0 bases at J, with 9 bases between the two ends. The CDR3 has 12 residues. Germline V gene sequence: CDR1 SQVTM, CDR2 ANQGSEA. CDR3 nucleotide sequence: TGCAGCGCGGACAGCTCTAACTATGGCTACACCTTC. Encoded protein: CSADSSNYGYTF.

This clonotype was observed at least ten times. The V and J genes are TRBV29-1 and TRBJ2-1; no firm D call. CDR1 and CDR2 from the germline V gene are SQVTM and ANQGSEA. Trimming removed 4 bases from V and 2 bases from J, with 21 bases in between. The CDR3 extends over 17 amino acids. CDR3 sequence (DNA): TGCAGCGTTGTTGGGGATCCAAGTGCCTTGCCCTACAATGAGCAGTTCTTC. It yields the protein CSVVGDPSALPYNEQFF.

The J gene is TRBJ2-7, the V gene TRBV10-3, with TRBD2 identical over 8 bases. The ends lost 5 bases at V and 2 bases at J; junction bases unmatched: 8. This CDR3 comprises 15 residues. Germline V lookup: CDR1 ENHRY, CDR2 SYGVKD. As DNA, the CDR3 is TGTGCCATCAGTCCCCCCGGCGGGGGGACCTACGAGCAGTACTTC. Its protein product is CAISPPGGGTYEQYF.

In this sample, this clonotype turned up many times. This chain joins TRBV7-2 and TRBJ2-3; D could derive from TRBD1 or TRBD2 (5 bases each). Per germline, CDR1 SGHTA and CDR2 FQGNSA. Trimming took 1 base from V and 4 from J, leaving 18 bases between them. The CDR3 consists of 17 residues. In nucleotides, the CDR3 is TGTGCCAGCAGCTTAGGCTGGATGAGGGGTTCCCCAGATACGCAGTATTTT. Amino acids: CASSLGWMRGSPDTQYF.

This clonotype was counted only a few times. The chain's CDR3 is CASSLIMDTQYF. The DNA for the CDR3 is TGTGCCAGCAGCTTAATTATGGATACGCAGTATTTT. The chain is built from TRBV11-2 and TRBJ2-3; D remains unclear. This CDR3 is built from 12 residues. Germline values: CDR1 SGHAT, CDR2 FQNNGV. The V end was cut by 2 bases, the J end by 6 bases, with 6 bases between. The full variable domain, completed using reference TRBV11-2 and TRBJ2-3, is EAGVAQSPRYKIIEKRQSVAFWCNPISGHATLYWYQQILGQGPKLLIQFQNNGVVDDSQLPKDRFSAERLKGVDSTLKIQPAKLEDSAVYLCASSLIMDTQYFGPGTRLTVL.

This clonotype was counted ten times or more. The gene calls are TRBV20-1 and TRBJ2-7, with 7 bases aligning to TRBD1. This CDR3 comprises 13 residues. The V and J ends lost 4 bases and 3 bases, in that order; junction bases with no gene match: 6. Germline V CDR1 and CDR2: DFQATT, SNEGSKA (reference sequence). For the CDR3, the DNA is TGCAGTGCTAAGACAGGGTTGGGCTACGAGCAGTACTTC. Translating it yields CSAKTGLGYEQYF.